What follows are 2 T cell receptor beta chains derived from one specimen sequenced in a study of control samples from healthy donors and cancer patients (dated by TCRdb to between 2020 and 2021). The protocol used for the library was the immunoSEQ multiplex PCR assay. Here the immuneACCESS table is served through TCRdb, limited to in-frame sequences with V and J called. Missing clones are a known gap in these copies; in checked studies unresolved V genes cover under half, and the rest lacks a known reason. The sample includes fewer than 500,000 clones, with about 93% observed a single time. Clones ranked in the top ten supply 6% to 7% of the sample. Sequencing input: PBMCs. These receptors all stem from a man aged 35 to 55 with head and neck cancer.

The chain couples TRBV29-1 to TRBJ2-1; perhaps TRBD1 as D (5 bases). Trimming stripped 5 bases from V and 6 bases from J, with 17 bases between. Germline V CDR1 and CDR2: SQVTM, ANQGSEA. The CDR3 has 14 amino acids. The CDR3 region is CSVQIQGAVNEQFF. The CDR3 nucleotides are TGCAGCGTTCAAATTCAGGGCGCGGTCAATGAGCAGTTCTTC.

The chain has TRBV13 and TRBJ2-1; D not resolved. Trimming cost V 4 bases and J 8 bases, with 18 bases left between them. This CDR3 region has 15 residues. CDR1 and CDR2 from the germline V gene are PRHDT and FYEKMQ (reference sequence). CDR3 region: CASSSTFFNRDEQFF. The DNA for the CDR3 is TGTGCCAGCAGCTCTACTTTCTTTAATCGGGATGAGCAGTTCTTC.